Included here is one TCR beta chain sequence, with context. Its antigen is currently not known. No much larger clonotype is one base removed from it; base qualities were not supplied. The sample originates from a study of blood T cell repertoires in COVID-19 (dated by TCRdb to the early 2020s). In the study overall: Samples covering the acute and convalescent phases of COVID-19 were provided by collaborators in the United States, Italy and Spain. The sample metadata nearly always contained a de-identified subject ID, COVID-19 status, age in years and sex. The dataset comprised deeply sampled blood TCRbeta repertoires from subjects exposed to, actively infected with, or recovered from COVID-19. The material from the prospective study consisted of cDNA or gDNA derived from T cells, B-cell-depleted T cells, or PBMCs. Where available, HLA class I and class II types were obtained from metadata supplied by the sample provider rather than from assay-based typing. The samples were drawn from two sources: the first 160 participants of the ongoing ImmuneRACE study, and approximately 1,300 subjects contributed by 6 global collaborators. The repertoires were made available in a free public database intended to serve as a resource for research on the immune response to SARS-CoV-2. Results the study describes overall, beyond this receptor: Clinical and demographic metadata were provided uncurated, with the amount varying by source and participant.

From the cysteine up to the phenylalanine, the CDR3 has a length of 14 residues. The kept DNA is CDR3 alone, 42 bases in frame from the first base. The germline V gene (reference sequence) sets CDR1 to MNHEY and CDR2 to SMNVEV. V lost 8 bases and J lost 4 bases, and the count of bases not matched to a germline gene is 7. The immunoSEQ Assay, a bias-controlled multiplex PCR, was used to amplify TCRbeta CDR3 regions from genomic DNA. The published analysis was carried out like this. The number of nucleated cells in each sample was estimated from the amplification of reference gene primers within the assay. Sequence reads were collapsed and filtered to measure the absolute abundance of every unique TCRbeta CDR3 rearrangement. Productive Simpson clonality was computed per sample as the square root of Simpson's diversity index over productive rearrangements. The table comes from immuneACCESS by way of TCRdb, which keeps in-frame sequences with V and J called. Part of the clones is missing from these tables; in studies checked, under half for an unresolved V gene and the rest for unknown reasons. That table is the source of V, J and clone size, and D and trimming were worked out from the DNA. For this sample there are roughly 320,000 clones; approximately 90% appear just once. The ten largest clones capture 6.3% of the sample.

One collaborating source in Seattle enrolled patients while the patients were actively infected and followed the patients over time throughout the course of disease. Each collaborating institution followed its own protocols to collect whole blood in K2EDTA tubes. For TCRbeta analysis, collaborators shipped samples in one of three forms: frozen whole blood, isolated PBMCs, or DNA extracted from either of those sample types. The specimen was peripheral blood. This TCR was recovered from a woman aged 45-59 years with COVID-19, enrolled during active disease. The receptor chain draws on TRBV27 and TRBJ1-5, and 8 junctional nucleotides match TRBD1. The CDR3: CASALTGENQPQHF. In nucleotides, the sequence is TGTGCCAGCGCCCTGACAGGGGAAAATCAGCCCCAGCATTTT.